The clone carrying this T cell receptor beta chain was found once. A read error may produce the germline difference seen at one junction end. This sample is drawn from a study of blood T cell repertoires in COVID-19. Looking at the study overall: Sites in the United States, Italy and Spain provided acute and convalescent COVID-19 samples. The cDNA or gDNA used as material had been derived from T cells, B-cell-depleted T cells, or PBMCs.

Germline V lookup: CDR1 SEHNR, CDR2 FQNEAQ (reference sequence). CDR3 size: 16 residues. Source study methods: Reference gene primer amplification gave nucleated cell count estimates. Assay: immunoSEQ multiplex PCR; the TCRdb copy retains only in-frame clones and omits some. The DNA was the basis for D and trimming; V, J and clone size are from that table. The sample holds over 150,000 clones; roughly 89% are singletons and the top ten take around 4%. The J gene is TRBJ2-1, the V gene TRBV7-9; 12 nucleotides align to TRBD2. The clonotype originates from a woman aged 55 to 70 who had recovered from COVID-19. What was sequenced was peripheral blood. CDR3 region: CASSLAGGRSYNEQFF. The DNA of the CDR3 is TGTGCCAGCAGCCTAGCGGGGGGGCGCTCCTACAATGAGCAGTTCTTC.